The 3 T cell receptor beta chains in this list originate from one sample, sequenced in a study of T cell changes during pregnancy in multiple sclerosis. Method: immunoSEQ multiplex PCR; TCRdb's copy keeps in-frame clones and lacks some. The table shows 100,000 or so clones, with approximately 90% occurring only once. The sample here was peripheral blood, taken after pregnancy. These receptors all stem from a female donor with multiple sclerosis, enrolled in a pregnancy study.

The chain joins TRBV7-9 to TRBJ2-2, with 9 bases that match TRBD2. Germline V lookup: CDR1 SEHNR, CDR2 FQNEAQ (reference sequence). The CDR3 totals 15 residues. J was trimmed by 1 base and V by 6 bases; bases with no gene match: 3. CDR3 in amino acids: CASRPSGMNTGELFF. Written as DNA, the CDR3 is TGTGCCAGCAGGCCTAGCGGGATGAACACCGGGGAGCTGTTTTTT.

This chain uses TRBV5-6 with TRBJ1-3; 7 bases line up with TRBD1. Germline trimming cut 1 base from V and 0 bases from J; bases unmatched to any gene: 4. Germline CDR1 and CDR2: SGHDT and YYEEEE. This CDR3 is built from 16 residues. CDR3: CASSLTGASSGNTIYF. Written as DNA, the CDR3 is TGTGCCAGCAGCTTGACAGGGGCGAGCTCTGGAAACACCATATATTTT.

This clone was detected ten times or more. The chain has TRBV5-1 and TRBJ2-3; 8 bases line up with TRBD1. The trim removed 1 base at V and 0 bases at J, leaving 4 bases unmatched. This CDR3 spans 16 amino acids. CDR1 is SGHRS, CDR2 YFSETQ, per germline. The DNA of the CDR3 is TGCGCCAGCAGCTTGTCAGGGGGCCGTAGCACAGATACGCAGTATTTT. Its protein product is CASSLSGGRSTDTQYF.